Following are 25 T cell receptor beta chains from one sample sequenced in a study of control samples from healthy donors and cancer patients. Sequencing used immunoSEQ multiplex PCR; TCRdb keeps in-frame clones, though not all of them. The profile shows 100,000 to 150,000 clones, over 85% of them singletons. Specimen: blood. The receptor set was obtained from a man aged 18 to 35 in good health.

The J gene is TRBJ1-1, the V gene TRBV5-5, with D hard to call. The germline V and J ends were trimmed by 4 bases and 1 base, with 8 bases remaining between them. The CDR3 runs to 13 residues. The germline V gene has CDR1 SGHKS and CDR2 YYEKEE (reference sequence). The DNA for the CDR3 is TGTGCCAGCAGCCCGTTACGGAACACTGAAGCTTTCTTT. Translation: CASSPLRNTEAFF.

The genes are TRBV4-1 and TRBJ1-4; D unresolved. V lost 1 base and J 8 bases, leaving 20 bases between the germline ends. The CDR3 loop spans 17 amino acids. Per germline, CDR1 MGHRA and CDR2 YSYEKL. CDR3 DNA sequence: TGCGCCAGCAGCCAAGTCCGTCTAGACTTTAGTTGGGAAAAACTGTTTTTT. This gives the protein CASSQVRLDFSWEKLFF.

The chain joins TRBV19 to TRBJ2-5, with 9 bases matching TRBD1. CDR1 LNHDA and CDR2 SQIVND come from the germline V gene (reference sequence). The CDR3 loop spans 16 amino acids. Germline trimming cut 4 bases from V and 0 bases from J; bases unmatched to any gene: 6. CDR3 nucleotides: TGTGCCAGTAGTACTATAAGGGACAGGGACCAAGAGACCCAGTACTTC. Translated, it gives CASSTIRDRDQETQYF. Full variable domain (rest looked up from reference TRBV19 and TRBJ2-5): DGGITQSPKYLFRKEGQNVTLSCEQNLNHDAMYWYRQDPGQGLRLIYYSQIVNDFQKGDIAEGYSVSREKKESFPLTVTSAQKNPTAFYLCASSTIRDRDQETQYFGPGTRLLVL.

The chain employs TRBV3-1 (or the pseudogene TRBV3-2) and TRBJ1-6; D call uncertain. V lost 1 base to trimming and J lost 8 bases, with 6 bases between them. CDR3 length equals 13 residues. The V gene's germline CDR1 is LGHDT and CDR2 YNNKEL (reference sequence). This chain's CDR3 is CASSQGRDSPLHF. The DNA for the CDR3 is TGTGCCAGCAGCCAAGGAAGAGATTCACCCCTCCACTTT.

This clone has a single count. This chain joins TRBV19 and TRBJ1-6, with D tentatively TRBD1 (5 bases). V lost 9 bases to trimming and J lost 8 bases, with 11 bases between them. There are 12 residues in the CDR3. CDR1 is LNHDA and CDR2 is SQIVND in the germline V gene (reference sequence). The CDR3 bases are TGTGCCAGCCGGGACTTAGATTCACCCCTCCACTTT. Translating it yields CASRDLDSPLHF.

This rearrangement joins TRBV4-2 to TRBJ2-7; the D is unclear. CDR1 LGHNA and CDR2 YNFKEQ come from the germline V gene. The CDR3 totals 14 residues. Trimming stripped 0 bases from V and 2 bases from J, with 8 bases between. The CDR3 DNA reads TGTGCCAGCAGCCAAGATCTGGTCCCCTACGAGCAGTACTTC. This encodes CASSQDLVPYEQYF.

This clone was picked up a small number of times. The chain employs TRBV3-1 (or the pseudogene TRBV3-2) and TRBJ1-2; TRBD1 matches 10 bases. Germline V lookup: CDR1 LGHDT, CDR2 YNNKEL (reference sequence). The V gene end was trimmed by 7 bases and the J gene end by 6 bases; junction bases not matched to a gene: 8. This CDR3 is built from 14 residues. CDR3 residues: CASTRQGAIDGYTF. In DNA, the CDR3 is TGTGCCAGCACACGACAGGGGGCTATCGATGGCTACACCTTC.

This chain connects TRBV10-3 to TRBJ1-3; a possible D gene is TRBD1 (5 bases). Trimming removed 7 bases at V and 9 bases at J, with 16 bases between. Per the germline V gene, CDR1 is ENHRY and CDR2 is SYGVKD. CDR3 length: 13 amino acids. Written as DNA, the CDR3 is TGTGCCATCAAGGGGACGGGCTTGGGCACCATATATTTT. Encoded protein: CAIKGTGLGTIYF.

The chain is built from TRBV6-5 and TRBJ2-7; possible D gene TRBD1, 6 bases. The germline V gene has CDR1 MNHEY and CDR2 SVGAGI. CDR3 length: 13 amino acids. V was clipped by 7 bases and J by 3 bases, with 13 bases between them. Here the CDR3 DNA reads TGTGCCAGCAATAGGGGGATGAACTACGAGCAGTACTTC. This encodes CASNRGMNYEQYF.

The CDR3 DNA is TGTGCCAGCAGCGCGTACGGGACAGGGGTAGATACGCAGTATTTT. Its translation is CASSAYGTGVDTQYF. The rearrangement joins TRBV9 to TRBJ2-3, with 10 bases aligning to TRBD1. The germline CDR1 and CDR2 sequences are SGDLS and YYNGEE. The CDR3 runs 15 residues. V trimming: 3 bases; J trimming: 5 bases; junction bases outside the gene matches: 6.

This rearrangement joins TRBV4-2 to TRBJ2-2; D unresolved. CDR1 and CDR2 from the germline V gene are LGHNA and YNFKEQ. The CDR3 has 14 residues. Deletions cut 3 bases from V and 5 bases from J, with 10 bases between. This chain's CDR3 is CASSQPLETGELFF. The CDR3 DNA reads as TGTGCCAGCAGCCAGCCCCTAGAGACCGGGGAGCTGTTTTTT.

The chain is built from TRBV5-4 and TRBJ1-2; no reliable D call. V dropped 0 bases and J dropped 7 bases, with 10 bases sitting between them. This CDR3 spans 13 amino acids. Germline assignment: CDR1 SGHNT and CDR2 YYREEE (reference sequence). The DNA of the CDR3 is TGTGCCAGCAGCTTGGCCAGAGGGTTTGGCTACACCTTC. Translated, it gives CASSLARGFGYTF.

The chain links TRBV6-6 to TRBJ2-7, with 11 bases lining up with TRBD2. V shed 5 bases and J 7 bases; nucleotides not matched to a gene: 13. The CDR3 is 16 amino acids. The germline gives CDR1 MNHNY, CDR2 SVGAGI (reference sequence). CDR3 sequence: CASSTGLAASLLEQYF. The CDR3 nucleotides read TGTGCCAGCAGTACGGGACTAGCGGCCTCCCTTTTAGAGCAGTACTTC.

This chain uses TRBV2 with TRBJ2-7; tentative D call: TRBD1 (6 bases). V was pared by 2 bases and J by 6 bases, with 8 bases between. This CDR3 spans 12 amino acids. The germline CDR1 and CDR2 sequences are SNHLY and FYNNEI. The CDR3 protein is CASSEQGFEQYF. The CDR3 DNA reads TGTGCCAGCAGTGAACAGGGGTTCGAGCAGTACTTC.

This chain connects TRBV5-4 to TRBJ2-1; either TRBD1 or TRBD2 may fit D (6 bases each). This CDR3 has 13 residues. The V gene lost 4 bases and the J gene lost 8 bases, with 13 bases spanning the gap. CDR1 is SGHNT, CDR2 YYREEE, per germline (reference sequence). The DNA of the CDR3 is TGTGCCAGCAGCGTCCCTAGGGGGGATGAGCAGTTCTTC. It yields the protein CASSVPRGDEQFF.

The chain carries TRBV5-6 and TRBJ1-4, with unresolved D. V was trimmed by 0 bases and J by 7 bases, leaving 10 bases between them. This CDR3 is 14 amino acids long. Germline loops: CDR1 SGHDT, CDR2 YYEEEE. CDR3 amino acids: CASSLVGFGEKLFF. CDR3 DNA sequence: TGTGCCAGCAGCTTGGTAGGTTTCGGTGAAAAACTGTTTTTT. The entire variable domain, with the rest obtained from reference TRBV5-6 and TRBJ1-4, is as follows: DAGVTQSPTHLIKTRGQQVTLRCSPKSGHDTVSWYQQALGQGPQFIFQYYEEEERQRGNFPDRFSGHQFPNYSSELNVNALLLGDSALYLCASSLVGFGEKLFFGSGTQLSVL.

The CDR3 DNA sequence: TGTGCCATCAGTGAGTCGCCGCTGGGGACAGCTCACAATCAGCCCCAGCATTTT. This encodes CAISESPLGTAHNQPQHF. The V call is TRBV10-3, the J call TRBJ1-5, with 7 positions matching TRBD1. The junction had 11 bases not matched to a gene; V was cut back by 0 bases and J by 3 bases. The V gene's germline CDR1 is ENHRY and CDR2 SYGVKD. The length of the CDR3 is 18 residues.

This rearrangement joins TRBV2 to TRBJ1-6, with a weak D call TRBD1 (6 bases). Looked up from germline, CDR1 is SNHLY and CDR2 is FYNNEI. The CDR3 extends over 13 amino acids. Trimming removed 3 bases at V and 6 bases at J, with 6 bases between. The CDR3 DNA is TGTGCCAGCAGTGACAGGGGTAATTCACCCCTCCACTTT. It translates to CASSDRGNSPLHF. The entire variable domain, with the rest obtained from reference TRBV2 and TRBJ1-6, is as follows: EPEVTQTPSHQVTQMGQEVILRCVPISNHLYFYWYRQILGQKVEFLVSFYNNEISEKSEIFDDQFSVERPDGSNFTLKIRSTKLEDSAMYFCASSDRGNSPLHFGNGTRLTVT.

The J gene is TRBJ1-2, the V gene TRBV6-2 or TRBV6-3; 9 nucleotides agree with TRBD1. This CDR3 is 15 amino acids long. V lost 2 bases and J lost 5; bases outside the gene matches: 6. Germline assignment: CDR1 MNHEY and CDR2 SVGEGT. CDR3 loop: CASSYRDRDPYGYTF. CDR3 sequence (DNA): TGTGCCAGCAGTTACCGGGACAGGGACCCATATGGCTACACCTTC.

The chain is built from TRBV5-5 and TRBJ2-3; D unresolved. There are 15 residues in the CDR3. Trimming stripped 2 bases from V and 0 bases from J, with 10 bases between. Germline CDR1 is SGHKS and CDR2 is YYEKEE (reference sequence). CDR3 residues: CASSFGSPSTDTQYF. The CDR3 region has the DNA TGTGCCAGCAGCTTCGGTTCTCCTAGCACAGATACGCAGTATTTT.

This chain connects TRBV2 to TRBJ2-3; 16 bases line up with TRBD2. This CDR3 is built from 19 residues. Trimming removed 8 bases from V and 4 bases from J; junction bases left unmatched: 15. CDR1 is SNHLY and CDR2 is FYNNEI in the germline V gene. The CDR3 here is CASHYALGTSGGAPDTQYF. CDR3 coding DNA: TGTGCCAGCCATTACGCATTAGGGACTAGCGGGGGGGCCCCAGATACGCAGTATTTT.

In the case of this clone: Additional DNA sequences in this sample encode the identical CDR3. The chain has TRBV9 and TRBJ2-7, with D perhaps matching TRBD1 or TRBD2 (7 bases each). CDR1 and CDR2 (germline): SGDLS, YYNGEE. The CDR3 contains 14 residues. V was cut by 1 base and J by 1 base, with 9 bases left in between. The CDR3 sequence is CASSVQGGSYEQYF. CDR3 nucleotide sequence: TGTGCCAGCAGCGTACAGGGGGGGTCCTACGAGCAGTACTTC.

CDR3: CATSDDSSGGEQYF. For the CDR3, the DNA is TGTGCCACCAGTGACGATAGTTCGGGCGGCGAGCAGTACTTC. V and J are TRBV24-1 and TRBJ2-7; D call uncertain. Per germline, CDR1 KGHDR and CDR2 SFDVKD. The CDR3 sequence is 14 residues long. Trimming cost V 4 bases and J 6 bases, with 15 bases left between them.

The chain is built from TRBV7-2 and TRBJ2-1, with D unresolved. Trimming removed 1 base at V and 9 bases at J, with 13 bases between. The germline CDR1 and CDR2 sequences are SGHTA and FQGNSA. This CDR3 is built from 14 residues. CDR3 residues: CASSLEVSRGEQFF. In DNA, the CDR3 is TGTGCCAGCAGCTTAGAGGTTAGTCGCGGTGAGCAGTTCTTC.

This clone has a single count. This chain joins TRBV11-2 and TRBJ2-1; 10 bases are shared with TRBD2. The junction had 6 bases not matched to a gene; V was cut back by 7 bases and J by 6 bases. The CDR3 runs to 14 residues. The V gene's germline CDR1 is SGHAT and CDR2 FQNNGV. CDR3 coding DNA: TGTGCCAGCATCATAGGACTAGCGGCCAATGAGCAGTTCTTC. It is translated as CASIIGLAANEQFF.